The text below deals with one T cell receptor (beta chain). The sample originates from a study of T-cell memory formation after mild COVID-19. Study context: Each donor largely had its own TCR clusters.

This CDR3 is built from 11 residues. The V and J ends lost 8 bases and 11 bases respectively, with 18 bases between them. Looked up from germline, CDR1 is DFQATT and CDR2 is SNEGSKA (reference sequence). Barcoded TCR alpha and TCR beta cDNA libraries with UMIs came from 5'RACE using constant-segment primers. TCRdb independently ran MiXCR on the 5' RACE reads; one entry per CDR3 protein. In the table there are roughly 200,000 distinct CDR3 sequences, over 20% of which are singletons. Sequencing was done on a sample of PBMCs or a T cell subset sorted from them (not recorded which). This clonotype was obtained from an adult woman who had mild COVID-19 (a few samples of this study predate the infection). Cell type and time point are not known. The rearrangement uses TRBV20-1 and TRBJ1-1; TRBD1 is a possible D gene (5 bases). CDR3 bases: TGCAGTCCAAGCGGGGCGGGCAACGCTTTCTTT. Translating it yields CSPSGAGNAFF.